This paragraph reports one T cell receptor (beta chain). The data belong to a study of siplizumab effects on memory and regulatory T cells. Produced via immunoSEQ multiplex PCR; TCRdb's table is partial and in-frame only. The repertoire holds about 27,000 clones, with 84% as singletons. The sequence was collected from a human donor in good health. What was sequenced was memory CD4+ T cells sorted from blood.

CDR3 residues: CASSWTSGTGEQYF. The CDR3 DNA reads TGTGCCAGCAGCTGGACTAGCGGGACTGGCGAGCAGTACTTC. This rearrangement joins TRBV11-2 to TRBJ2-5, with 12 bases lining up with TRBD2. The DNA end is a closer match to TRBJ2-7, so the J assignment may be wrong. The CDR3 is 14 residues long. The germline CDR1 and CDR2 sequences are SGHAT and FQNNGV.